This T cell receptor (beta chain) was profiled in a study of CD8+ T cells in alopecia areata. As the sequencing template, cDNA was produced by extracting RNA and reverse transcribing it. Measured with immunoSEQ multiplex PCR; TCRdb has only the in-frame clones, and not every one. The sample lists 150,000 to 200,000 clones, less than 75% occurring once. Treatment: oral pan-JAK inhibitor, 5-10 mg twice daily. The germline V gene has CDR1 SEHNR and CDR2 FQNEAQ (reference sequence). This CDR3 spans 17 amino acids. V lost 5 bases, J lost 1 base, and 19 bases lay in between. The sequence was collected from a human donor with alopecia areata. Source: CD4+ T cells sorted from blood, taken between weeks 55 and 70, from a patient treated with tofacitinib. The chain couples TRBV7-9 to TRBJ2-3; a weak D match, TRBD1 (5 bases). CDR3 region: CASSATLGLVGTDTQYF. DNA of the CDR3: TGTGCCAGCAGCGCAACCCTGGGGCTAGTCGGCACAGATACGCAGTATTTT.